This T cell receptor beta chain derives from a study of blood T cell repertoires in COVID-19. In the study overall: Sites across the United States, Italy and Spain contributed samples from acute and convalescent COVID-19. In each case, the material was cDNA or gDNA derived from T cells, B-cell-depleted T cells, or PBMCs.

How the authors handled the data: Amplifying reference gene primers gave estimates of nucleated cell counts. Data came from immunoSEQ multiplex PCR; TCRdb stores just in-frame clones and leaves some out. V, J and clone size were drawn from that table, and D and trimming were deduced from the DNA. The sample lists 250,000 or so clones, approximately 88% seen once, with less than 1% in the top ten. Germline CDR1 reads GTSNPN; CDR2 reads SVGIG (reference sequence). This CDR3 is 12 amino acids long. V was pared by 2 bases and J by 7 bases, with 11 bases between. The source of this sequence is a woman aged 40 to 49 who had recovered from COVID-19. The genes are TRBV30 and TRBJ1-2; D unclear. Specimen: peripheral blood. The CDR3 reads CAWSNTARGYTF. The CDR3 DNA reads as TGTGCCTGGAGTAACACAGCTCGTGGCTACACCTTC.